Listed below are T cell receptor beta chains from one sample, sequenced in a study of cytomegalovirus exposure and HLA in healthy donors. TCRdb's copy holds only in-frame clones and misses some; the assay was immunoSEQ multiplex PCR. The data contain some 77,000 clones, around three quarters of them seen just once; the ten biggest clones take up roughly 7.2%. The material sequenced was PBMCs. These receptors were taken from a woman aged 40 to 55 in good health and CMV-seronegative. Both conserved end residues are part of each CDR3. The D gene is left open where the match is weak. Only some rows state a clone size, as once, few, many or a class for expanded clones.

TRBV19,TRBJ1-1,.,.,TGTGCCACCCGGGGGAATTTAGGCAGGAAGAACACTGAAGCTTTCTTT,CATRGNLGRKNTEAFF
TRBV27,TRBJ1-5,.,once,TGTGCCAGCAGTTGGGGGGTTGGTTGGGGTGGGAGCAGTCGCAATCAGCCCCAGCATTTT,CASSWGVGWGGSSRNQPQHF
TRBV13,TRBJ2-7,.,.,TGTGCCAGCAGCTTAGAGGGGCCCCGATTCCGCCACGAGCAGTACTTC,CASSLEGPRFRHEQYF
TRBV4-1,TRBJ1-3,.,few,TGCGCCAGCAGCCAATGGGGCCAGGGGACACCGAAAGGAAACACCATATATTTT,CASSQWGQGTPKGNTIYF
TRBV6-1,TRBJ1-1,.,few,TGTGCCAGCAGGGACATCGGGTACACTGAAGCTTTCTTT,CASRDIGYTEAFF
TRBV10-3,TRBJ2-5,TRBD2,.,TGTGCCATCAGTGAGGGACTAGCGGGAGGCCACCGCCAAGAGACCCAGTACTTC,CAISEGLAGGHRQETQYF
TRBV2,TRBJ2-7,TRBD1,.,TGTGCCAGCAGTCCTCGTCCGGGACAGGGGACCGAGCAGTACTTC,CASSPRPGQGTEQYF
TRBV5-1,TRBJ2-2,.,.,TGCGCCAGCAGCTTGGACCCGCGGGGGAACACCGGGGAGCTGTTTTTT,CASSLDPRGNTGELFF
TRBV6-1,TRBJ1-4,TRBD1,.,TGTGCCAGCACCCCAATCCGGGACAGGGCTGAAAAACTGTTTTTT,CASTPIRDRAEKLFF
TRBV6-1,TRBJ2-7,TRBD1,.,TGTGCCAGCAGGAGGCCGGGACAGGATACCTACGAGCAGTACTTC,CASRRPGQDTYEQYF
TRBV30,TRBJ1-2,TRBD1,.,TGTGCCTTCAGGGGGATCGGAGGCTACACCTTC,CAFRGIGGYTF
TRBV5-8,TRBJ2-7,.,once,TGTGCCAGCAGCTTGACAGGGAACGAGCAGTACTTC,CASSLTGNEQYF
TRBV2,TRBJ1-5,TRBD1,.,TGTGCCAGCAGGGGGACAGGAGCCCGGCCCCAGCATTTT,CASRGTGARPQHF
TRBV10-3,TRBJ1-2,.,few,TGTGCCATCAGTGAGGACGGACGGAGGCACTATGGCTACACCTTC,CAISEDGRRHYGYTF
TRBV5-1,TRBJ2-7,TRBD2,.,TGCGCCAGCAGCTTGGATGGCGGGAGGGCTTACGAGCAGTACTTC,CASSLDGGRAYEQYF
TRBV6-1,TRBJ2-3,TRBD2,.,TGTGCCAGCAACGAGCGGGGCTCAGATACGCAGTATTTT,CASNERGSDTQYF